This T cell receptor (beta chain) was documented in a study of regulatory T cells in long-lasting Graves disease. Specified time point: persistent/refractory GD, antithyroid drugs over 5 years with positive TRAb. Isolated PBMC RNA provided the starting material for the TCR library. Patients came from an endocrinology department in Xi'an, China. Construction of TCR beta libraries relied on iRepertoire HTBI primers and on Arm-PCR targeting CDR3 regions. Original methodology: The study identified roughly 59 TRBV and some 15 TRBJ segments across samples. TCRdb analysed the multiplex PCR reads with MiXCR anew, one entry per CDR3 protein. TCRdb, rather than the study authors, made the V and J calls. The table has hundreds of thousands of distinct CDR3 sequences, approximately 31% seen once. This clonotype was counted a single time. V was pared by 2 bases and J by 7 bases, with 11 bases between. Per the germline V gene, CDR1 is MNHEY and CDR2 is SVGAGI. The CDR3 totals 13 residues.

Sequences were derived from peripheral blood mononuclear cells (PBMCs), sampled when the disease was refractory, from a patient treated with antithyroid drugs. The chain has TRBV6-5 and TRBJ2-5; D is ambiguous. This sequence originates from a female donor with Graves disease. CDR3 loop: CASSYGLDGTQYF. The CDR3 DNA sequence: TGTGCCAGCAGTTACGGTTTGGATGGGACCCAGTACTTC.